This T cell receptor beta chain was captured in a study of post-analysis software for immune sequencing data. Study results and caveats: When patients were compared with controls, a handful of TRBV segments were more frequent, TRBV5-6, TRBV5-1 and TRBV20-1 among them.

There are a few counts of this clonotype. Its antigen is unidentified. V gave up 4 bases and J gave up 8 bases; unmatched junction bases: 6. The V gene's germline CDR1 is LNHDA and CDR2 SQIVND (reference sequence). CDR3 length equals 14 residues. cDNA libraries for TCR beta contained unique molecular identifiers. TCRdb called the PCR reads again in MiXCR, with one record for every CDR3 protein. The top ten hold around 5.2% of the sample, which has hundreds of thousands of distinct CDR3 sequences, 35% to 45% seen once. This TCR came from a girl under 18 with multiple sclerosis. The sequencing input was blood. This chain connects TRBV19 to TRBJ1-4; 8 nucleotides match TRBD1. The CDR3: CASSTSGGTEKLFF. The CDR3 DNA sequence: TGTGCCAGTAGTACCTCAGGGGGCACGGAAAAACTGTTTTTT.